The entry that follows covers one TCR beta chain sequence. No antigen is known for it. No base quality values were provided; no much bigger clone lies one nucleotide off. This sample stems from a study of T cell repertoires in cytomegalovirus infection (dated by TCRdb to the late 2010s). About the full investigation: Peptide stimulations targeted recently identified HLA-C-restricted CMV epitopes, whose presentation resists viral immunomodulation, together with well-studied HLA-B-restricted epitopes. Because public TCR beta signatures pointed to carriage of CMV infection together with the matching HLA type, the HLA type of each donor mattered for the analysis. Findings and caveats that apply to the study as a whole: In both this cohort and an independent roughly 350-donor cohort, the cumulative frequency of public TCR beta family members distinguished carriers of CMV infection plus the relevant HLA type. The ex vivo response was dominated by HLA-C-restricted CMV-specific TCR beta clonotypes, and the single most frequent clonotype in two of eight donors was supplied by these HLA-C-restricted clonotypes.

Sample treatment or condition, as interpreted from the label and publication: in vitro stimulation with specific CMV peptide epitopes to enrich CMV-specific T cells. Sequenced on an Illumina HiSeq 1500. The public sequencing data were trimmed at Q25 with fastp and processed into clonotypes with MiXCR by TCRdb, which kept only in-frame beta chains. Rows merge per CDR3 protein into single entries with the most common DNA and genes. The sample data list some 700,000 distinct CDR3 sequences, and 30% to 40% of these were observed just once. The ten largest clones represent 15% to 20% of the sample. The sequence was obtained from a human donor in good health (CMV status not recorded). Some clones in this sample may be carry-over from other donors' samples. Sequencing was performed on cultured PBMCs, taken from culture after CMV antigen stimulation.

The nucleotide sequence is TGCAGTGCTAGAGATGAGGCTAGCGGGGGGGCTTATCCCTACGAGCAGTACTTC. The translation is CSARDEASGGAYPYEQYF. This chain is built from TRBV20-1 and TRBJ2-7; 12 bases in between match TRBD2. From the cysteine up to the phenylalanine, the CDR3 has a length of 18 residues. The read is trimmed to its CDR3 DNA, 54 bases read in frame from base 1. The CDR1 and CDR2 encoded by the germline V gene (reference sequence) are DFQATT and SNEGSKA. Trimming takes 0 bases off V and 2 bases off J; junction bases not matched to a gene: 11.